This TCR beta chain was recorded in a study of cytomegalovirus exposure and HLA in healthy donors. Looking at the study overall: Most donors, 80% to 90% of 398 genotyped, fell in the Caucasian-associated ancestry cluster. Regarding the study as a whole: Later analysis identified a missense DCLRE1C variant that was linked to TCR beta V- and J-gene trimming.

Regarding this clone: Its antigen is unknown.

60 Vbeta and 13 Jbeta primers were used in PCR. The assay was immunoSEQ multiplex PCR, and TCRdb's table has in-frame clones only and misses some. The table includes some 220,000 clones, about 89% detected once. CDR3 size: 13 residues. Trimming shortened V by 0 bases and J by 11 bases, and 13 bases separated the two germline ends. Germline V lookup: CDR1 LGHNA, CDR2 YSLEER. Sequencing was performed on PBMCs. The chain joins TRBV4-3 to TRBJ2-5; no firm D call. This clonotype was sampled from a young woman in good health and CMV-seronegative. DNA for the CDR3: TGCGCCAGCAGCCAAGATCGCCCTGCGGAGCAGTACTTC. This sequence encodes CASSQDRPAEQYF.